These 27 T cell receptor beta chains were all obtained from the same sample, sequenced in a study of breast tumors, draining lymph nodes, adjacent tissues. TCRdb used MiXCR to reprocess the multiplex PCR reads, holding one entry per CDR3 protein. In the table there are some 53,000 distinct CDR3 sequences, around 40% of which are singletons. The sample was breast tumor tissue. The receptors stem from a female donor with breast cancer. Some clones in this sample may be carry-over from other donors' samples.

On this clonotype itself: One end of the junction varies from germline; a read error may be responsible. The chain's CDR3 is CASSPRDRATARGYGSPF. The DNA for the CDR3 is TGTGCCAGTAGTCCTCGGGACAGGGCCACCGCGAGGGGCTATGGCTCCCCCTTC. The chain is built from TRBV19 and TRBJ1-2, with TRBD1 matching over 9 bases. This CDR3 is 18 amino acids long. Germline-derived CDR1 and CDR2 are LNHDA and SQIVND (reference sequence).

This chain joins TRBV12-3 or TRBV12-4 and TRBJ1-6; possibly TRBD1 for D (5 bases). This CDR3 is 16 amino acids long. V was pared by 7 bases and J by 9 bases, with 22 bases between. The CDR3 sequence: CASTGGGLGSFSPLHF. DNA of the CDR3: TGTGCCAGCACTGGGGGGGGTTTGGGAAGTTTTTCACCCCTCCACTTT.

This clonotype was found once. The chain is built from TRBV4-1 and TRBJ1-4, with 10 bases matching TRBD1. V was clipped by 4 bases and J by 9 bases; unmatched bases: 11. Germline CDR1 MGHRA, CDR2 YSYEKL. This CDR3 spans 16 amino acids. The CDR3 spells CASSPRTGQGVKKLFF. DNA for the CDR3: TGCGCCAGCAGCCCCCGTACTGGACAGGGGGTCAAAAAACTGTTTTTT.

This clonotype was picked up many times. The rearrangement uses TRBV20-1 and TRBJ1-1, with 7 bases fitting TRBD1. Germline V CDR1 and CDR2: DFQATT, SNEGSKA (reference sequence). The V and J ends lost 6 bases and 2 bases, in that order; junction bases with no gene match: 9. The length of the CDR3 is 14 residues. CDR3 coding DNA: TGCAGTGCGGAAACCGGACAGGCTAACACTGAAGCTTTCTTT. Encoded protein: CSAETGQANTEAFF.

This clonotype came up many times. The V and J genes are TRBV24-1 and TRBJ2-1, with 10 positions matching TRBD2. This CDR3 is built from 14 residues. V shed 7 bases and J 3 bases; nucleotides not matched to a gene: 2. The germline gives CDR1 KGHDR, CDR2 SFDVKD. CDR3 DNA: TGTGCCACCAGACCTAGCGGGGGCTACAATGAGCAGTTCTTC. This encodes CATRPSGGYNEQFF.

With respect to this clonotype: This may arise from a read error, as a much more abundant clone is one base away. This sequence joins TRBV6-2 or TRBV6-3 and TRBJ2-1; the match to TRBD2 covers 13 bases. Germline V lookup: CDR1 MNHEY, CDR2 SVGEGT. The CDR3 loop spans 14 amino acids. CDR3 in DNA: TGTGCCGGCAGGAGGACTAGCGGGAGCTTTGAGCAGTTCTTC. Its protein product is CAGRRTSGSFEQFF.

The genes are TRBV2 and TRBJ2-7; no firm D call. V was pared by 6 bases and J by 1 base, with 13 bases between. Germline V CDR1 and CDR2: SNHLY, FYNNEI. The CDR3 has 14 amino acids. Here the CDR3 reads CASSSSRQSYEQYV. CDR3 DNA sequence: TGTGCCAGCAGCTCATCTCGGCAATCCTACGAGCAGTACGTC.

This clonotype was seen ten or more times. The V call is TRBV24-1, the J call TRBJ2-6; unclear D gene. The germline V gene encodes CDR1 KGHDR and CDR2 SFDVKD. The CDR3 runs to 13 residues. Trimming pared 6 bases from V and 0 bases from J, leaving 2 bases between. CDR3 amino acids: CATSLSGANVLTF. CDR3 nucleotide sequence: TGTGCCACCAGTCTCTCTGGGGCCAACGTCCTGACTTTC.

This clonotype has only one observation. The junction does not match germline at one end; this may be a read error. The genes are TRBV28 and TRBJ1-4; 10 positions agree with TRBD1. The germline gives CDR1 MDHEN, CDR2 SYDVKM. This CDR3 is built from 16 residues. The chain's CDR3 is CASSPPAGTGVEKLLF. CDR3 coding DNA: TGTGCCAGCAGTCCCCCGGCCGGGACAGGGGTTGAAAAACTGCTTTTT.

This clonotype was observed a single time. The J gene is TRBJ2-7, the V gene TRBV7-2, with a tentative D call TRBD2 (5 bases). CDR1 and CDR2 from the germline V gene are SGHTA and FQGNSA. V gave up 2 bases and J gave up 4 bases, with 12 bases separating them. CDR3 length: 14 residues. The CDR3: CASSLNSVRYEQYF. The CDR3 DNA sequence: TGTGCCAGCAGCTTAAATAGCGTTCGGTACGAGCAGTACTTC.

The chain carries TRBV20-1 and TRBJ1-4, with 11 bases that match TRBD1. J gave up 8 bases and V 4 bases, and 6 bases lay outside the gene matches. The CDR3 runs 14 residues. Germline loops: CDR1 DFQATT, CDR2 SNEGSKA (reference sequence). The CDR3 coding sequence is TGCAGTGCTATTTGGGACAGGGGGAACGAAAAACTGTTTTTT. It yields the protein CSAIWDRGNEKLFF.

This chain links TRBV7-2 with TRBJ1-3; tentative D call: TRBD1 (6 bases). CDR1 is SGHTA, CDR2 FQGNSA, per germline. Trimming pared 3 bases from V and 7 bases from J, leaving 19 bases between. This CDR3 has 16 amino acids. CDR3 loop: CASSFYPRGLSNTIYF. In DNA, the CDR3 is TGTGCCAGCAGCTTCTACCCCAGGGGACTGTCGAACACCATATATTTT.

The chain's CDR3 is CASSRRLESKEGYTF. The DNA for the CDR3 is TGTGCCAGCAGCCGCCGCCTCGAGAGCAAGGAAGGCTACACCTTC. The V and J genes are TRBV7-2 and TRBJ1-2; D uncertain. The CDR3 totals 15 residues. CDR1 is SGHTA and CDR2 is FQGNSA in the germline V gene. V was trimmed by 5 bases and J by 8 bases, leaving 21 bases between them.

Many counts were recorded for this clonotype. The chain employs TRBV19 and TRBJ2-1; 10 bases agree with TRBD2. V gave up 5 bases and J gave up 8 bases; unmatched junction bases: 15. Germline CDR1 LNHDA, CDR2 SQIVND (reference sequence). This CDR3 region has 17 residues. The CDR3 DNA reads as TGTGCCAGTAGTGGGCGGTACAGCGGGAGGGCCGGGGATGAGCAGTTCTTC. This codes for CASSGRYSGRAGDEQFF.

The chain recombines TRBV4-3 with TRBJ2-6; no firm D call. CDR3 length: 14 amino acids. V lost 2 bases to trimming and J lost 4 bases, with 6 bases between them. Germline V CDR1 and CDR2: LGHNA, YSLEER. The CDR3 region has the DNA TGCGCCAGCAGCCAATTCTCCGGGGCCAACGTCCTGACTTTC. Amino acid sequence: CASSQFSGANVLTF.

This clonotype has at least ten counts. J is TRBJ1-1 and V is TRBV20-1; 8 bases match TRBD1. After removal of 5 bases from V and 5 bases from J, the junction contained 10 bases not matched to a gene. The CDR3 is 14 residues long. Germline V gene lookup returns CDR1 DFQATT and CDR2 SNEGSKA (reference sequence). The CDR3 spells CSAHSGTGGTEAFF. The CDR3 bases are TGCAGTGCTCACTCCGGGACAGGAGGAACTGAAGCTTTCTTT.

With respect to this clonotype: The DNA is left out, because the CDR3 cannot be placed on it with certainty; the CDR3 is given as TCRdb lists it. The rearrangement joins TRBV15 to TRBJ2-3; the tabulated D call, TRBD1, remains unverified against the DNA. Germline loops: CDR1 LNHNV, CDR2 YYDKDF (reference sequence). The CDR3 has 20 amino acids, counting both end residues. CDR3 sequence: CATSIYLCSVEGTGTDTQYF.

To note about this clonotype: The junction does not match germline at one end; this may be a read error. The chain carries TRBV4-2 and TRBJ1-2; D unresolved. The CDR3 is 14 residues long. Germline CDR1 is LGHNA and CDR2 is YNFKEQ. The CDR3 loop is CASSQDIQRYGHTF. CDR3 nucleotides: TGTGCCAGCAGCCAAGATATACAGCGCTATGGCCACACCTTC.

Comment on this clonotype: A junction boundary mismatches the germline segment, possibly from a read error. The chain uses TRBV5-1 and TRBJ2-6; 8 bases are shared with TRBD1. Per germline, CDR1 SGHRS and CDR2 YFSETQ. This CDR3 comprises 14 residues. This chain's CDR3 is CASSLTTGANVLTF. The CDR3 coding sequence is TGCGCCAGCAGCTTAACGACAGGGGCTAACGTCCTGACTTTC. Full variable domain (missing parts from reference TRBV5-1 and TRBJ2-6): KAGVTQTPRYLIKTRGQQVTLSCSPISGHRSVSWYQQTPGQGLQFLFEYFSETQRNKGNFPGRFSGRQFSNSRSEMNVSTLELGDSALYLCASSLTTGANVLTFGAGSRLTVL.

CDR3 residues: CASSAGQYNEKLFF. In DNA form, the CDR3 reads TGTGCCAGCAGCGCTGGACAGTACAATGAAAAACTGTTTTTT. The gene calls are TRBV9 and TRBJ1-4, with a tentative D call TRBD1 (6 bases). The germline V and J ends were trimmed by 3 bases and 5 bases, with 11 bases remaining between them. The CDR3 is 14 residues long. The germline V gene has CDR1 SGDLS and CDR2 YYNGEE.

At least ten counts were recorded for this clonotype. The chain carries TRBV7-3 and TRBJ2-7, with 9 positions matching TRBD1. Germline V CDR1 and CDR2: SGHTA, FQGTGA. This CDR3 comprises 14 residues. Trimming removed 5 bases from V and 7 bases from J; junction bases left unmatched: 9. The CDR3 protein is CASSRGQGQDEQYF. The DNA for the CDR3 is TGTGCCAGCAGCCGGGGACAGGGTCAAGATGAGCAGTACTTC.

This clonotype appeared many times. This chain uses TRBV20-1 with TRBJ2-1; 11 positions agree with TRBD2. Germline loops: CDR1 DFQATT, CDR2 SNEGSKA (reference sequence). With V trimmed by 0 bases and J by 7 bases, 8 bases remained unmatched. This CDR3 is built from 16 residues. The CDR3 sequence is CSARDLTWTSGNEQFF. In DNA form, the CDR3 reads TGCAGTGCTAGAGACCTAACCTGGACTAGCGGGAATGAGCAGTTCTTC.

This clonotype was recorded many times. The chain couples TRBV19 to TRBJ1-5; the D gene is possibly TRBD1 (6 bases). The V and J ends lost 5 bases and 6 bases respectively, with 20 bases between them. The germline V gene encodes CDR1 LNHDA and CDR2 SQIVND (reference sequence). The CDR3 has 16 amino acids. The DNA of the CDR3 is TGTGCCAGTAGTCCAGGGACAACCGGGCGGCGTCAGCCCCAGCATTTT. Its translation is CASSPGTTGRRQPQHF.

Ten or more counts support this clonotype. J is TRBJ1-2 and V is TRBV19; TRBD1 is a possible D gene (6 bases). This CDR3 has 15 residues. The V gene lost 9 bases and the J gene lost 2 bases, with 19 bases spanning the gap. Germline V gene data show CDR1 as LNHDA and CDR2 as SQIVND (reference sequence). The CDR3 DNA reads as TGTGCCAGCGAACCCCCCGGGGGGGCAAACTATGGCTACACCTTC. Amino acid sequence: CASEPPGGANYGYTF.

The gene calls are TRBV4-1 and TRBJ2-6; D gene unclear. Germline V lookup: CDR1 MGHRA, CDR2 YSYEKL. The CDR3 has 18 amino acids. Trimming pared 0 bases from V and 1 base from J, leaving 13 bases between. CDR3 sequence (DNA): TGCGCCAGCAGCCAAGAACTACTCGTGGGATCTGGGGCCAACGTCCTGACTTTC. Translation: CASSQELLVGSGANVLTF.

This clonotype was observed at least ten times. CDR3 bases: TGCGCCAGCAGCTTGACCGGGGCCGACTACGAGCAGTACTTC. Amino acid sequence: CASSLTGADYEQYF. The chain carries TRBV5-1 and TRBJ2-7; TRBD1 or TRBD2 may be the D gene (5 bases each). Trimming stripped 1 base from V and 3 bases from J, with 11 bases between. The V gene's germline CDR1 is SGHRS and CDR2 YFSETQ. This CDR3 spans 14 amino acids.

The rearrangement uses TRBV5-5 and TRBJ1-2; possibly TRBD1 for D (5 bases). Trimming pared 3 bases from V and 4 bases from J, leaving 13 bases between. Germline V lookup: CDR1 SGHKS, CDR2 YYEKEE (reference sequence). The CDR3 has 14 amino acids. DNA for the CDR3: TGTGCCAGCAGCTCACCACAGGAGAGCTATGGCTACACCTTC. It codes for CASSSPQESYGYTF.